This entry lists 16 T cell receptor beta chains sequenced from one sample in a study of blood T cell repertoires in COVID-19. Profiling relied on immunoSEQ multiplex PCR, and the TCRdb table lists in-frame clones only, not all of them. The profile shows roughly 150,000 clones, roughly nine tenths of them singletons. The specimen sequenced was peripheral blood. Source of these receptors: a human donor in a cohort sampled during active COVID-19.

The V call is TRBV25-1, the J call TRBJ1-4, with 7 nucleotides matching TRBD1. Germline V gene sequence: CDR1 MGHDK, CDR2 SYGVNS. The CDR3 contains 15 residues. The V gene end was trimmed by 5 bases and the J gene end by 4 bases; junction bases not matched to a gene: 7. CDR3 region: CASSSQGRFNEKLFF. The CDR3 nucleotides are TGTGCCAGCAGTTCACAGGGGCGTTTTAATGAAAAACTGTTTTTT.

V gene TRBV5-1 combines with J gene TRBJ1-6; 9 bases map to TRBD1. Germline V gives CDR1 SGHRS, CDR2 YFSETQ. The length of the CDR3 is 18 residues. Trimming at V came to 4 bases and at J to 10 bases, leaving 18 bases not matched to a gene. In DNA, the CDR3 is TGCGCCAGCAGCCGCGACCCGCCCGGGACAGGGTCTGGATCACCCCTCCACTTT. This codes for CASSRDPPGTGSGSPLHF.

The rearrangement links TRBV9 to TRBJ2-1; TRBD2 might be the D (6 bases). This CDR3 region has 11 residues. Germline V gene data show CDR1 as SGDLS and CDR2 as YYNGEE. Trimming shortened V by 0 bases and J by 12 bases, and 7 bases separated the two germline ends. DNA for the CDR3: TGTGCCAGCAGCGTAGGGGACTCGCAGTTCTTC. Amino acid sequence: CASSVGDSQFF.

The V gene is TRBV13, the J gene TRBJ2-7, with TRBD1 matching 7 bases. Germline assignment: CDR1 PRHDT and CDR2 FYEKMQ (reference sequence). V dropped 7 bases and J dropped 5; count of bases not matched to a gene: 8. This CDR3 region has 13 residues. The CDR3 DNA follows: TGTGCCAGCACCTTCAGGGGGTCCCACGAGCAGTACTTC. Translating gives CASTFRGSHEQYF.

The chain uses TRBV3-1 (or the pseudogene TRBV3-2) and TRBJ1-6; D remains unclear. This CDR3 has 15 amino acids. V was clipped by 3 bases and J by 0 bases, with 6 bases between them. CDR1 and CDR2 (germline): LGHDT, YNNKEL (reference sequence). The CDR3 DNA reads TGTGCCAGCAGCCACGGGAGCTCCTATAATTCACCCCTCCACTTT. Its protein product is CASSHGSSYNSPLHF.

CDR3 residues: CASSQEFSDTEAFF. The CDR3 DNA follows: TGTGCCAGCAGCCAAGAATTCTCGGACACTGAAGCTTTCTTT. The chain is built from TRBV3-1 (or the pseudogene TRBV3-2) and TRBJ1-1; no reliable D call. V lost 0 bases, J lost 3 bases, and 8 bases lay in between. CDR3 length equals 14 residues. The germline V gene encodes CDR1 LGHDT and CDR2 YNNKEL (reference sequence).

J is TRBJ1-3 and V is TRBV9; D ambiguous. The CDR3 covers 16 residues. V lost 0 bases, J lost 0 bases, and 10 bases lay in between. Germline V gene sequence: CDR1 SGDLS, CDR2 YYNGEE. The CDR3 coding sequence is TGTGCCAGCAGCGTAGCCTCCGGGAGCTCTGGAAACACCATATATTTT. It yields the protein CASSVASGSSGNTIYF.

This clone has a single count. The chain has TRBV19 and TRBJ2-2, with 10 bases lining up with TRBD2. The CDR3 is 17 residues long. The germline V gene encodes CDR1 LNHDA and CDR2 SQIVND (reference sequence). The V gene end was trimmed by 2 bases and the J gene end by 0 bases; junction bases not matched to a gene: 3. The CDR3 sequence is CASSITSGGANTGELFF. The CDR3 bases are TGTGCCAGTAGTATAACAAGCGGGGGGGCGAACACCGGGGAGCTGTTTTTT.

The chain has TRBV7-3 and TRBJ1-1; perhaps TRBD1 as D (6 bases). With 1 base removed from V and 6 bases from J, the gap between germline ends came to 15 bases. The CDR3 is 15 residues long. CDR1 and CDR2 (germline): SGHTA, FQGTGA. CDR3 sequence (DNA): TGTGCCAGCAGCTTAAGTCCGGGGGGCAACGCTGAAGCTTTCTTT. It codes for CASSLSPGGNAEAFF.

The chain combines TRBV29-1 with TRBJ1-3; 10 nucleotides match TRBD1. Germline V gene sequence: CDR1 SQVTM, CDR2 ANQGSEA. Unmatched junction bases numbered 13, after V lost 8 bases and J lost 0 bases. This CDR3 is 17 amino acids long. CDR3 DNA: TGCAGCTGGCCGGGGACAGGGGCTCCCATCTCTGGAAACACCATATATTTT. It codes for CSWPGTGAPISGNTIYF.

V and J are TRBV27 and TRBJ2-3; 11 bases map to TRBD2. Looked up from germline, CDR1 is MNHEY and CDR2 is SMNVEV (reference sequence). Trimming took 7 bases from V and 4 from J; bases not matched to a gene: 10. The CDR3 length is 16 residues. CDR3 sequence reads: CASNSMTSGNADTQYF. DNA of the CDR3: TGTGCCAGCAACTCCATGACTAGCGGGAACGCAGATACGCAGTATTTT.

This clone was seen a single time. The chain carries TRBV13 and TRBJ2-1; 7 bases line up with TRBD2. Germline loops: CDR1 PRHDT, CDR2 FYEKMQ (reference sequence). The CDR3 contains 15 residues. Trimming took 5 bases from V and 1 from J; bases not matched to a gene: 5. CDR3 loop: CASSKSGESYNEQFF. CDR3 DNA sequence: TGTGCCAGCAGCAAAAGCGGGGAATCCTACAATGAGCAGTTCTTC.

As DNA, the CDR3 is TGTGCCAGCGCCCGTGAGGGACAGGGGAATGAAAAACTGTTTTTT. Its protein product is CASAREGQGNEKLFF. V is TRBV19 and J is TRBJ1-4; 10 positions match TRBD1. This CDR3 has 15 residues. J gave up 5 bases and V 9 bases, and 9 bases lay outside the gene matches. CDR1 is LNHDA, CDR2 SQIVND, per germline (reference sequence).

The chain employs TRBV29-1 and TRBJ2-5; 7 bases agree with TRBD1. Unmatched junction bases numbered 8, after V lost 7 bases and J lost 3 bases. Germline lookup yields CDR1 SQVTM and CDR2 ANQGSEA. The CDR3 totals 13 residues. The CDR3 DNA reads as TGCAGCGCGCGACCCGGGACAGAAGAGACCCAGTACTTC. This translates into CSARPGTEETQYF.

The rearrangement uses TRBV28 and TRBJ2-4; 10 bases line up with TRBD1. Germline CDR1 reads MDHEN; CDR2 reads SYDVKM. The CDR3 length is 16 residues. Trimming at V came to 4 bases and at J to 0 bases, leaving 3 bases not matched to a gene. The CDR3: CASSYGQGVAKNIQYF. The CDR3 DNA follows: TGTGCCAGCAGTTATGGACAGGGGGTAGCCAAAAACATTCAGTACTTC.

This chain connects TRBV6-5 to TRBJ2-7; 11 nucleotides align to TRBD1. Germline CDR1 is MNHEY and CDR2 is SVGAGI. The trim removed 2 bases at V and 6 bases at J, leaving 6 bases unmatched. This CDR3 is 15 amino acids long. CDR3 sequence (DNA): TGTGCCAGCAGTTACCGGACAGGGGGCTTCGGCGAGCAGTACTTC. Translating gives CASSYRTGGFGEQYF.